The clone carrying this T cell receptor beta chain occurred a few times. This entry belongs to a study of shared clonotypes between healthy human individuals. V lost 1 base, J lost 0 bases, and 10 bases lay in between. This CDR3 is built from 16 residues. CDR1 and CDR2 from the germline V gene are MGHRA and YSYEKL. Splitting of each subset's genomic DNA was done evenly across several immunoSEQ plates. Measured with immunoSEQ multiplex PCR; TCRdb has only the in-frame clones, and not every one. The sample comprises about 610,000 clones, 97% of which are singletons, and 0.055% to 0.07% rests with the top ten.

The sequence derives from a woman in her twenties or thirties in good health. This rearrangement joins TRBV4-1 to TRBJ1-3; a possible D gene is TRBD1 (5 bases). Material for sequencing was naive CD4+ T cells sorted from blood. As to subset: CD45RA+ positively selected. CDR3 loop: CASSQGGGRSGNTIYF. In nucleotides, the CDR3 is TGCGCCAGCAGCCAAGGGGGCGGCCGCTCTGGAAACACCATATATTTT.